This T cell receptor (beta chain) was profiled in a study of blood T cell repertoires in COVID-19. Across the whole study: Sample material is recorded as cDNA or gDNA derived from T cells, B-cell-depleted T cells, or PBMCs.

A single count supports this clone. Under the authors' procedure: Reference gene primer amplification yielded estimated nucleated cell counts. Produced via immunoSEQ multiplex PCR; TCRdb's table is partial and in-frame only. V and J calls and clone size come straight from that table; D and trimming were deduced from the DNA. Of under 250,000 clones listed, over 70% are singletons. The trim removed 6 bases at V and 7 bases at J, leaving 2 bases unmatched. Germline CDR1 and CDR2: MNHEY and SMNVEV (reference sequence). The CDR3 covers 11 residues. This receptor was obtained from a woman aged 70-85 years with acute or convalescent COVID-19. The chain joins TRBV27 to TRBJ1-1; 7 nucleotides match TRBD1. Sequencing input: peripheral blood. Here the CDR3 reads CASSRQGEAFF. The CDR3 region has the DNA TGTGCCAGCAGCAGACAGGGTGAAGCTTTCTTT.